These 10 T cell receptor beta chains were all obtained from the same sample, sequenced in a study of blood T cell repertoires in COVID-19. Libraries were prepared by immunoSEQ multiplex PCR; TCRdb keeps only in-frame clonotypes and omits some of them. The sample carries about 160,000 clones, 80% to 90% recorded once. Sequencing used peripheral blood. The receptors were sampled from a woman aged 60-75 years with COVID-19, enrolled during active disease.

This chain uses TRBV6-5 with TRBJ2-3; the D is unclear. Germline CDR1 is MNHEY and CDR2 is SVGAGI. V shed 8 bases and J shed 3 bases, with 6 bases lying between them. The CDR3 extends over 11 amino acids. This CDR3 is CASAATDTQYF. The DNA for the CDR3 is TGTGCCAGCGCGGCAACAGATACGCAGTATTTT.

V usage is TRBV6-5 and J usage is TRBJ2-2; D is possibly TRBD2 (6 bases). The V and J ends lost 6 bases and 5 bases respectively, with 10 bases between them. The CDR3 consists of 13 residues. Germline V gives CDR1 MNHEY, CDR2 SVGAGI. The CDR3 spells CASSRDLTGELFF. The CDR3 coding sequence is TGTGCCAGCAGCCGGGACTTGACCGGGGAGCTGTTTTTT.

This sequence joins TRBV10-3 and TRBJ1-5; a possible D gene is TRBD1 (6 bases). The CDR3 runs 13 residues. The germline gives CDR1 ENHRY, CDR2 SYGVKD. V was trimmed by 7 bases and J by 5 bases, leaving 12 bases between them. CDR3 loop: CAITPGDHQPQHF. CDR3 nucleotide sequence: TGTGCCATCACTCCAGGGGATCATCAGCCCCAGCATTTT.

In DNA form, the CDR3 reads TGTGCCAGCAGTAGGGGATCCGGCTCTGGAAACACCATATATTTT. It codes for CASSRGSGSGNTIYF. The chain is built from TRBV6-5 and TRBJ1-3; maybe TRBD1 (5 bases). Germline V gives CDR1 MNHEY, CDR2 SVGAGI. The length of the CDR3 is 15 residues. V was clipped by 5 bases and J by 0 bases, with 11 bases between them.

V is TRBV7-9 and J is TRBJ1-1, with D possibly being TRBD1 (5 bases). From germline, CDR1 is SEHNR and CDR2 FQNEAQ (reference sequence). The length of the CDR3 is 13 residues. V lost 5 bases, J lost 4 bases, and 11 bases lay in between. The CDR3 loop is CASSNGGSTEAFF. In DNA, the CDR3 is TGTGCCAGCAGCAATGGGGGGAGCACTGAAGCTTTCTTT.

V is TRBV19 and J is TRBJ1-2, with 7 positions matching TRBD1. Trimming cost V 4 bases and J 4 bases; bases outside gene matches: 6. The CDR3 spans 14 residues. Germline values: CDR1 LNHDA, CDR2 SQIVND (reference sequence). The CDR3 DNA is TGTGCCAGTAGTACACAGGGGAATAGCTATGGCTACACCTTC. Encoded protein: CASSTQGNSYGYTF.

This chain connects TRBV5-1 to TRBJ1-1; 7 positions match TRBD1. After removal of 6 bases from V and 4 bases from J, the junction contained 9 bases not matched to a gene. This CDR3 contains 14 residues. Germline V CDR1 and CDR2: SGHRS, YFSETQ. This chain's CDR3 is CASTNPQGGTEAFF. The CDR3 DNA follows: TGCGCCAGCACCAATCCCCAGGGGGGCACTGAAGCTTTCTTT.

This clone has a handful of counts. The rearrangement links TRBV6-5 to TRBJ1-5, with a tentative D call TRBD1 (5 bases). Between the trimmed V and J ends, which lost 6 bases and 0 bases, there was a span of 9 bases. Germline V gene lookup returns CDR1 MNHEY and CDR2 SVGAGI. CDR3 length: 14 amino acids. CDR3: CASSLDSSNQPQHF. In nucleotides, the CDR3 is TGTGCCAGCAGCCTAGACAGTAGCAATCAGCCCCAGCATTTT.

The V and J genes are TRBV15 and TRBJ2-2; D might be TRBD1 (5 bases). CDR3 length equals 14 residues. Per germline, CDR1 LNHNV and CDR2 YYDKDF (reference sequence). Deletions cut 3 bases from V and 1 base from J, with 6 bases between. Here the CDR3 DNA reads TGTGCCACCAGCAGTGGACAGAACACCGGGGAGCTGTTTTTT. The encoded protein is CATSSGQNTGELFF.

This chain uses TRBV6-5 with TRBJ2-5; TRBD2 matches 11 bases. The germline V gene encodes CDR1 MNHEY and CDR2 SVGAGI. With V trimmed by 3 bases and J by 5 bases, 5 bases remained unmatched. CDR3 length: 15 amino acids. The CDR3 coding sequence is TGTGCCAGCAGTTATAGCGGGAGGGCCCGGGAGACCCAGTACTTC. Residues: CASSYSGRARETQYF.